The 3 T cell receptor beta chains in this list originate from one sample, sequenced in a study of cytomegalovirus exposure and HLA in healthy donors (dated by TCRdb to the late 2010s). Libraries came from the immunoSEQ multiplex PCR assay. For the multiplex PCR, a mixture combining 60 forward primers for TCR Vbeta segments and 13 reverse primers for TCR Jbeta segments was used. As stored in TCRdb, this immuneACCESS dataset retains in-frame rearrangements with V and J assigned. A fraction of the clones does not appear; measured against another copy, unresolved V genes explain less than half of the discrepancy, and the remainder lacks a known reason. The record for this sample contains some 75,000 clones. The top ten clones comprise 7.5% of the sample. Sequencing was performed on PBMCs. The receptor set was obtained from a female donor in good health and CMV-seropositive.

V and J are TRBV4-3 and TRBJ2-1; the D gene is possibly TRBD2 (5 bases). The germline gives CDR1 LGHNA, CDR2 YSLEER. V lost 0 bases and J 6 bases, leaving 9 bases between the germline ends. CDR3 length equals 14 residues. The CDR3 sequence is CASSQELVGNEQFF. The CDR3 DNA is TGCGCCAGCAGCCAAGAACTAGTGGGCAATGAGCAGTTCTTC.

The chain combines TRBV29-1 with TRBJ1-1; D not resolved. The CDR3 covers 12 residues. Germline loops: CDR1 SQVTM, CDR2 ANQGSEA. Deletions cut 6 bases from V and 1 base from J, with 9 bases between. The CDR3 sequence: CSVVHQNTEAFF. The CDR3 nucleotides read TGCAGCGTAGTACACCAGAACACTGAAGCTTTCTTT. Filled out from reference TRBV29-1 and TRBJ1-1, the complete variable domain reads SAVISQKPSRDICQRGTSLTIQCQVDSQVTMMFWYRQQPGQSLTLIATANQGSEATYESGFVIDKFPISRPNLTFSTLTVSNMSPEDSSIYLCSVVHQNTEAFFGQGTRLTVV.

The chain couples TRBV7-6 to TRBJ2-7; TRBD1 agrees at 9 bases. Germline CDR1 reads SGHVS; CDR2 reads FNYEAQ. Losses at the gene ends were 5 bases for V and 5 bases for J; bases not matched to a gene: 7. This CDR3 has 14 amino acids. In nucleotides, the CDR3 is TGTGCCAGCAGCGCGCGGGACAGGGCCAACGAGCAGTACTTC. Translating gives CASSARDRANEQYF.